The entry below gives a single T cell receptor (beta chain) sequence along with its context. Its matching antigen is unknown. The entry originates in a study of CD8 T cells in Susac syndrome. General study findings and limits: Clonal expansion was absent from the CD4+ T cell repertoires in Susac syndrome.

It was negative isolation that provided the CD8+ and CD4+ T cells, whereas TEMRA cells were enriched by FACS. An amount of RNA that ranged from 0.5 to 1 ug was reverse transcribed with random hexamers. One entry per CDR3 protein results from TCRdb running MiXCR on the immunoSEQ multiplex PCR reads. This table holds over 120,000 distinct CDR3 sequences, just under 95% found once. V was trimmed by 8 bases and J by 6 bases, leaving 13 bases between them. CDR3 length: 11 amino acids. Germline-derived CDR1 and CDR2 are SQVTM and ANQGSEA. The specimen was CD4+ T cells from PBMCs. The chain has TRBV29-1 and TRBJ1-2; D may be TRBD1 (6 bases). This TCR was recovered from a human donor with Susac syndrome. The CDR3, as DNA: TGCAGCCAAACAGGGTACCATGGCTACACCTTC. It is translated as CSQTGYHGYTF.